This entry describes one T cell receptor beta chain. The antigen is unknown. CDR3 length: 15 amino acids. Trimming shortened V by 1 base and J by 0 bases, and 6 bases separated the two germline ends. Germline loops: CDR1 SNHLY, CDR2 FYNNEI. Each contributor possessed a minimum of one pre-ART and a minimum of two post-ART PBMC samples. This sample is drawn from a study of long-term antiretroviral therapy in people with HIV. Regarding the study as a whole: The study found that diversity rose after ART but stayed below transplant donor controls. At every time point, clones expanded before ART dominated the repertoire. Missing from the dataset were any data on ART adherence, viral resistance or therapy changes.

immunoSEQ v3.0 was run at survey level. Using immunoSEQ multiplex PCR, the repertoire was profiled, and TCRdb retains in-frame clones only, with some absent. The sample records 6,700 or so clones, about two thirds being singletons. The chain couples TRBV2 to TRBJ1-4; D is uncertain. The clonotype comes from a man aged 18 to 30 with HIV. Here the sequenced sample was unsorted PBMCs, taken 0.1 years before starting antiretroviral therapy. The CDR3, as DNA: TGTGCCAGCAGTGAAGGCGGTCCAACTAATGAAAAACTGTTTTTT. Encoded protein: CASSEGGPTNEKLFF.